This T cell receptor beta chain is drawn from a study of shared T cell receptors in the human thymus. The V gene's germline CDR1 is WNHNN and CDR2 SYGVQD (reference sequence). The CDR3 spans 13 residues. Trimming shortened V by 3 bases and J by 7 bases, and 11 bases separated the two germline ends. TCRdb's table, derived via immunoSEQ multiplex PCR, lists solely in-frame clones and lacks some. The sample includes around 340,000 clones, approximately 95% of them seen just once. The chain employs TRBV10-1 and TRBJ2-3; the D is unclear. The receptor was isolated from a human donor. The source material was thymocytes. The DNA for the CDR3 is TGCGCCAGCAGTGACTCATACCCCCATACGCAGTATTTT. Amino acid sequence: CASSDSYPHTQYF.